This TCR beta chain was sequenced during a study of blood T cell repertoires in COVID-19. Per the original data handling: By means of reference gene primer amplification, nucleated cell counts were estimated. TCRdb keeps only in-frame clones here, not all; method: immunoSEQ multiplex PCR. V and J calls and clone size come straight from that table; D and trimming were deduced from the DNA. Of about 200,000 clones listed, 88% are singletons. Germline V gene sequence: CDR1 MDHEN, CDR2 SYDVKM. Trimming removed 3 bases from V and 0 bases from J; junction bases left unmatched: 1. This CDR3 is built from 15 residues.

The rearrangement uses TRBV28 and TRBJ2-2; TRBD2 matches at 7 bases. The sample taken for sequencing was peripheral blood. The receptor's source is a man in his fifties or sixties with COVID-19, enrolled during active disease. The CDR3: CASSLGGANTGELFF. The CDR3 nucleotides are TGTGCCAGCAGTTTGGGGGGGGCGAACACCGGGGAGCTGTTTTTT.